The 26 T cell receptor beta chains in this list originate from one sample, sequenced in a study of EBV T-cell therapy then PD-1 blockade in nasopharyngeal carcinoma. Antigens for these TCRs are unknown. Sample treatment: AdE1-LMPpoly-expanded autologous EBV-specific T-cell therapy followed by anti-PD-1 nivolumab. Sequencing was performed with immunoSEQ multiplex PCR; in TCRdb, only in-frame clones are kept and a portion is missing. The repertoire consists of more than 15,000 clones, with roughly 88% occurring once and the leading ten covering under 30%. Material: CD8+ T cells from blood, obtained at day 0 from a patient whose treatment included autologous EBV-specific T cells and nivolumab. Every receptor here comes from a man between 40 and 49 years old with nasopharyngeal carcinoma.

The V gene is TRBV11-3, the J gene TRBJ2-7, with 10 bases identical to TRBD1. The ends lost 6 bases at V and 5 bases at J; junction bases unmatched: 10. The CDR3 consists of 15 residues. Germline V lookup: CDR1 SGHNT, CDR2 YENEEA. CDR3 sequence: CASSQGQGFIDEQYF. Written as DNA, the CDR3 is TGTGCCAGCAGTCAGGGACAGGGGTTTATCGACGAGCAGTACTTC.

The gene calls are TRBV27 and TRBJ1-1; D ambiguous. Trimming removed 1 base from V and 6 bases from J, with 15 bases in between. From germline, CDR1 is MNHEY and CDR2 SMNVEV (reference sequence). This CDR3 has 15 amino acids. CDR3 sequence reads: CASSLWSPLRPEAFF. CDR3 nucleotides: TGTGCCAGCAGTTTATGGAGCCCTCTTAGACCTGAAGCTTTCTTT.

This sequence joins TRBV5-6 and TRBJ1-6; a weak D match, TRBD1 (6 bases). CDR1 is SGHDT, CDR2 YYEEEE, per germline. The CDR3 contains 14 residues. Trimming pared 0 bases from V and 9 bases from J, leaving 10 bases between. The CDR3 DNA reads TGTGCCAGCAGCTTGGGTGGGGGGGCTTCACCCCTCCACTTT. Protein product: CASSLGGGASPLHF. Full variable domain (missing parts from reference TRBV5-6 and TRBJ1-6): DAGVTQSPTHLIKTRGQQVTLRCSPKSGHDTVSWYQQALGQGPQFIFQYYEEEERQRGNFPDRFSGHQFPNYSSELNVNALLLGDSALYLCASSLGGGASPLHFGNGTRLTVT.

This rearrangement joins TRBV3-1 (or the pseudogene TRBV3-2) to TRBJ2-2, with 12 nucleotides matching TRBD1. Losses at the gene ends were 4 bases for V and 5 bases for J; bases not matched to a gene: 11. This CDR3 has 18 amino acids. CDR1 and CDR2 from the germline V gene are LGHDT and YNNKEL (reference sequence). The CDR3 sequence is CASSRDRGPLPPTGELFF. The CDR3 DNA is TGTGCCAGCAGCCGGGACAGGGGGCCGCTTCCCCCAACCGGGGAGCTGTTTTTT.

CDR3 coding DNA: TGTGCCAGCAGTGATACGGGGACGAACACTGAAGCTTTCTTT. It codes for CASSDTGTNTEAFF. The chain recombines TRBV2 with TRBJ1-1; maybe TRBD1 (5 bases). CDR1 SNHLY and CDR2 FYNNEI come from the germline V gene. V lost 3 bases, J lost 1 base, and 9 bases lay in between. The CDR3 spans 14 residues.

V is TRBV6-2 or TRBV6-3 and J is TRBJ2-1; D ambiguous. This CDR3 region has 13 residues. The V and J ends lost 5 bases and 1 base respectively, with 6 bases between them. Germline V gene lookup returns CDR1 MNHEY and CDR2 SVGEGT. The CDR3 is CASSTDSYNEQFF. CDR3 coding DNA: TGTGCCAGCAGTACAGATTCCTACAATGAGCAGTTCTTC.

This chain links TRBV9 with TRBJ2-7; 7 bases map to TRBD1. The junction had 6 bases not matched to a gene; V was cut back by 3 bases and J by 0 bases. Germline CDR1 and CDR2: SGDLS and YYNGEE. This CDR3 is 15 amino acids long. CDR3 region: CASSAWDSFSYEQYF. In DNA form, the CDR3 reads TGTGCCAGCAGCGCCTGGGACAGTTTCTCCTACGAGCAGTACTTC.

This chain connects TRBV30 to TRBJ1-1; D gene ambiguous. The V end was cut by 0 bases, the J end by 8 bases, with 16 bases between. The CDR3 sequence is 14 residues long. Germline V CDR1 and CDR2: GTSNPN, SVGIG (reference sequence). CDR3 residues: CAWSVVLSGSEAFF. Written as DNA, the CDR3 is TGTGCCTGGAGTGTGGTCCTCTCGGGGTCAGAAGCTTTCTTT.

V is TRBV9 and J is TRBJ1-2, with D hard to call. The CDR3 extends over 14 amino acids. V lost 4 bases to trimming and J lost 3 bases, with 13 bases between them. Germline V gene sequence: CDR1 SGDLS, CDR2 YYNGEE. The CDR3 DNA is TGTGCCAGCAGCTCCAGCCCCACCCACTATGGCTACACCTTC. This encodes CASSSSPTHYGYTF.

The rearrangement joins TRBV27 to TRBJ1-1, with D maybe TRBD1 (5 bases). This CDR3 has 14 residues. V lost 5 bases to trimming and J lost 0 bases, with 10 bases between them. Germline lookup yields CDR1 MNHEY and CDR2 SMNVEV (reference sequence). The CDR3 loop reads CASSPGTVNTEAFF. In DNA, the CDR3 is TGTGCCAGCAGTCCAGGGACGGTGAACACTGAAGCTTTCTTT.

By share, this clone counts as medium-sized. The chain combines TRBV7-3 with TRBJ1-5, with a possible D match to TRBD1 (6 bases). The CDR3 is 16 residues long. The germline V and J ends were trimmed by 7 bases and 5 bases, with 21 bases remaining between them. Germline CDR1 is SGHTA and CDR2 is FQGTGA. CDR3 amino acids: CASTPSGAGLDQPQHF. The CDR3 nucleotides are TGTGCCAGCACCCCGTCGGGGGCAGGGCTAGATCAGCCCCAGCATTTT. The full variable domain, rest sourced from reference TRBV7-3 and TRBJ1-5, is GAGVSQTPSNKVTEKGKYVELRCDPISGHTALYWYRQSLGQGPEFLIYFQGTGAADDSGLPNDRFFAVRPEGSVSTLKIQRTERGDSAVYLCASTPSGAGLDQPQHFGDGTRLSIL.

V is TRBV30 and J is TRBJ2-7; 9 bases are a match to TRBD2. V lost 8 bases, J lost 2 bases, and 10 bases stayed unmatched. Germline CDR1 GTSNPN, CDR2 SVGIG (reference sequence). CDR3 size: 14 residues. DNA for the CDR3: TGTGCCGGGCTTAGCGGGGGAAAACCCTACGAGCAGTACTTC. Translating gives CAGLSGGKPYEQYF.

J is TRBJ1-4 and V is TRBV7-2, with TRBD1 as a possible D gene (6 bases). In germline, CDR1 is SGHTA, CDR2 FQGNSA. This CDR3 is 16 amino acids long. V was clipped by 2 bases and J by 4 bases, with 14 bases between them. CDR3 nucleotide sequence: TGTGCCAGCAGCTTAAGAGGGGGACGGCTTAATGAAAAACTGTTTTTT. Translated, it gives CASSLRGGRLNEKLFF. The full variable domain, rest sourced from reference TRBV7-2 and TRBJ1-4, is GAGVSQSPSNKVTEKGKDVELRCDPISGHTALYWYRQSLGQGLEFLIYFQGNSAPDKSGLPSDRFSAERTGGSVSTLTIQRTQQEDSAVYLCASSLRGGRLNEKLFFGSGTQLSVL.

The chain is built from TRBV4-3 and TRBJ2-7; 9 bases align to TRBD2. This CDR3 has 16 amino acids. V lost 1 base and J lost 6; bases outside the gene matches: 10. Germline V CDR1 and CDR2: LGHNA, YSLEER. CDR3 nucleotide sequence: TGCGCCAGCAGCCAAGGTTCCGGGACTAGCTCGTTCGAGCAGTACTTC. Translated, it gives CASSQGSGTSSFEQYF.

By its share, this clone is medium-sized. Other DNA sequences in the sample encode the same CDR3. This chain joins TRBV4-3 and TRBJ2-7; D not certain. V was shortened by 0 bases and J by 3 bases, with 6 bases between the two germline ends. Germline values: CDR1 LGHNA, CDR2 YSLEER. This CDR3 comprises 13 residues. CDR3 in DNA: TGCGCCAGCAGCCAAGATCTCGGCTACGAGCAGTACTTC. This codes for CASSQDLGYEQYF.

The rearrangement links TRBV7-9 to TRBJ2-2; TRBD1 is a possible D gene (6 bases). Germline values: CDR1 SEHNR, CDR2 FQNEAQ (reference sequence). This CDR3 comprises 15 residues. V was trimmed by 7 bases and J by 0 bases, leaving 12 bases between them. CDR3 sequence: CASTKTGANTGELFF. The CDR3 nucleotides are TGTGCCAGCACGAAGACAGGTGCGAACACCGGGGAGCTGTTTTTT.

This clone appeared a single time. The chain recombines TRBV5-7 with TRBJ2-2; 7 nucleotides match TRBD2. TRBV5-7 is annotated as an ORF whose role is uncertain. The CDR3 is 13 amino acids. The V and J ends lost 4 bases and 4 bases, in that order; junction bases with no gene match: 1. Here the CDR3 DNA reads TGTGCCAGCAGCGGGGAGGGCACCGGGGAGCTGTTTTTT. It translates to CASSGEGTGELFF.

The rearrangement uses TRBV6-5 and TRBJ2-2, with D unresolved. Germline V lookup: CDR1 MNHEY, CDR2 SVGAGI. Trimming removed 0 bases at V and 7 bases at J, with 9 bases between. The CDR3 runs to 14 residues. DNA for the CDR3: TGTGCCAGCAGTTACTCGAGAGGCGGCGGGGAGCTGTTTTTT. Residues: CASSYSRGGGELFF.

The rearrangement links TRBV11-1 to TRBJ2-7, with D uncertain. Per the germline V gene, CDR1 is SGHAT and CDR2 is FQDESV (reference sequence). Trimming shortened V by 5 bases and J by 7 bases, and 18 bases separated the two germline ends. The CDR3 length is 14 residues. The chain's CDR3 is CASSTRNPIREQYF. The CDR3 DNA follows: TGTGCCAGCAGCACTCGTAACCCGATAAGGGAGCAGTACTTC.

The chain combines TRBV6-2 or TRBV6-3 with TRBJ2-2, with 12 positions matching TRBD1. The V gene end was trimmed by 5 bases and the J gene end by 5 bases; junction bases not matched to a gene: 6. CDR3 length: 16 residues. Germline-derived CDR1 and CDR2 are MNHEY and SVGEGT. The CDR3 sequence is CASSRPGQGATGELFF. As DNA, the CDR3 is TGTGCCAGCAGTCGACCGGGACAGGGGGCTACCGGGGAGCTGTTTTTT.

The J gene is TRBJ2-1, the V gene TRBV24-1; no clear D gene. The CDR3 spans 15 residues. Per germline, CDR1 KGHDR and CDR2 SFDVKD. V was cut by 3 bases and J by 4 bases, with 12 bases left in between. This chain's CDR3 is CATSDSGRDYNEQFF. CDR3 bases: TGTGCCACCAGTGATAGTGGCAGAGATTACAATGAGCAGTTCTTC.

The J gene is TRBJ2-1, the V gene TRBV15; unclear D gene. This CDR3 region has 13 residues. Per germline, CDR1 LNHNV and CDR2 YYDKDF (reference sequence). Trimming took 8 bases from V and 7 from J, leaving 15 bases between them. The CDR3 protein is CATEPSTGNEQFF. The CDR3 DNA reads TGTGCCACCGAACCTTCCACCGGGAATGAGCAGTTCTTC.

This clone was picked up a small number of times. The rearrangement joins TRBV10-1 to TRBJ2-1; D remains unclear. Germline V lookup: CDR1 WNHNN, CDR2 SYGVQD (reference sequence). V was pared by 7 bases and J by 9 bases, with 19 bases between. This CDR3 is 14 amino acids long. The CDR3 loop is CASIPDVVFSEQFF. The CDR3 nucleotides are TGCGCCAGCATTCCGGACGTAGTGTTTAGTGAGCAGTTCTTC.

The J gene is TRBJ2-1, the V gene TRBV9, with D hard to call. V lost 0 bases, J lost 10 bases, and 11 bases lay in between. The CDR3 length is 13 residues. CDR1 is SGDLS, CDR2 YYNGEE, per germline. The chain's CDR3 is CASSVVSSREQFF. The DNA for the CDR3 is TGTGCCAGCAGCGTAGTATCCTCGAGGGAGCAGTTCTTC.

The V gene is TRBV7-6, the J gene TRBJ2-6; the D is unclear. Germline loops: CDR1 SGHVS, CDR2 FNYEAQ. The germline V and J ends were trimmed by 5 bases and 0 bases, with 5 bases remaining between them. There are 14 residues in the CDR3. Written as DNA, the CDR3 is TGTGCCAGCAGCCCCCCCTCTGGGGCCAACGTCCTGACTTTC. It is translated as CASSPPSGANVLTF.

The chain joins TRBV27 to TRBJ1-4; D gene ambiguous. This CDR3 spans 15 amino acids. Trimming stripped 4 bases from V and 4 bases from J, with 13 bases between. CDR1 is MNHEY, CDR2 SMNVEV, per germline (reference sequence). The CDR3 coding sequence is TGTGCCAGCAGTTCGTGGACGGATCTTAATGAAAAACTGTTTTTT. It translates to CASSSWTDLNEKLFF.